A single TCR beta chain is shown here with its context. Enrolled through a virtual design, the participants were between 18 and 89 years of age and came from about two dozen US areas. Participants had their cohort set by participant-reported clinical history. The data were taken from a study of blood T cell repertoires in COVID-19. The wider study: Sites across the United States, Italy and Spain contributed samples from acute and convalescent COVID-19.

In the authors' workflow: Estimates of nucleated cell counts were drawn from the amplification of reference gene primers. Only in-frame clones appear in the TCRdb table, and some are missing; sequencing was by immunoSEQ multiplex PCR. V and J calls and clone size come straight from that table; D and trimming were deduced from the DNA. The table records around 230,000 clones, nearly 90% of them present only once. Sample: PBMCs or T cells enriched from blood (not recorded which). The clonotype was recovered from a woman in her 30s with acute COVID-19.

In DNA, the CDR3 is TGTGCCAGCAGTGACGGGACAGGGGCAAATTCACCCCTCCACTTT. It codes for CASSDGTGANSPLHF. V usage is TRBV2 and J usage is TRBJ1-6; TRBD1 aligns across 10 bases. Germline V lookup: CDR1 SNHLY, CDR2 FYNNEI. This CDR3 spans 15 amino acids. V shed 3 bases and J 7 bases; nucleotides not matched to a gene: 3.